Listed here are 17 T cell receptor beta chains from one sample, sequenced in a study of early T cells in non-severe SARS-CoV-2 infection. MiXCR, applied by TCRdb to the 5' RACE reads, yields one record per CDR3 protein. This table holds 60,000 or so distinct CDR3 sequences, under 15% found once. The source material was whole blood. The receptors were gathered from an adult who was a healthcare worker with PCR-confirmed SARS-CoV-2 infection or an uninfected control (not recorded which).

This clonotype was seen at least ten times. The rearrangement uses TRBV5-1 and TRBJ2-5; no definite D call. From germline, CDR1 is SGHRS and CDR2 YFSETQ. V was cut by 0 bases and J by 4 bases, with 10 bases left in between. The CDR3 is 14 amino acids. Here the CDR3 reads CASSLDPGLETQYF. CDR3 DNA: TGCGCCAGCAGCTTGGACCCGGGTTTAGAGACCCAGTACTTC.

This clonotype was seen a few times. The J gene is TRBJ2-5, the V gene TRBV4-1, with D hard to call. This CDR3 has 12 residues. Deletions cut 1 base from V and 5 bases from J, with 5 bases between. Per the germline V gene, CDR1 is MGHRA and CDR2 is YSYEKL. This CDR3 is CASSQGAETQYF. The DNA for the CDR3 is TGCGCCAGCAGCCAAGGTGCGGAGACCCAGTACTTC.

The J gene is TRBJ1-5, the V gene TRBV3-1, with D perhaps matching TRBD1 (5 bases). This CDR3 contains 13 residues. The V end was cut by 0 bases, the J end by 5 bases, with 5 bases between. Germline loops: CDR1 LGHDT, CDR2 YNNKEL (reference sequence). The CDR3 sequence is CASSQEGDQPQHF. The CDR3 DNA sequence: TGTGCCAGCAGCCAAGAGGGGGATCAGCCCCAGCATTTT.

This rearrangement joins TRBV3-1 to TRBJ1-5; D not certain. V lost 1 base and J 9 bases, leaving 7 bases between the germline ends. CDR1 LGHDT and CDR2 YNNKEL come from the germline V gene (reference sequence). The CDR3 has 12 residues. The CDR3 DNA reads as TGTGCCAGCAGCCAAGCGGGTGCGCCCCAGCATTTT. Its protein product is CASSQAGAPQHF.

This clonotype has only a few counts. The chain couples TRBV12-3 or TRBV12-4 to TRBJ2-7; 12 bases map to TRBD2. The CDR3 is 15 residues long. The junction had 7 bases not matched to a gene; V was cut back by 5 bases and J by 5 bases. The DNA of the CDR3 is TGTGCCAGCAGTCCCCGACTAGCGGGAGTTCACGAGCAGTACTTC. Protein: CASSPRLAGVHEQYF.

This clonotype was detected many times. The chain is built from TRBV6-5 and TRBJ2-1, with TRBD2 matching over 14 bases. Looked up from germline, CDR1 is MNHEY and CDR2 is SVGAGI. V shed 5 bases and J 10 bases; nucleotides not matched to a gene: 4. CDR3 length: 14 residues. CDR3: CASSTRLAGGEQFF. The CDR3 DNA is TGTGCCAGCAGTACAAGACTAGCGGGGGGGGAGCAGTTCTTC.

In this sample, this clonotype turned up a few times. V is TRBV6-1 and J is TRBJ1-5, with a tentative D call TRBD1 (6 bases). With 5 bases removed from V and 6 bases from J, the gap between germline ends came to 20 bases. The CDR3 runs to 16 residues. CDR1 MNHNS and CDR2 SASEGT come from the germline V gene. CDR3 bases: TGTGCCAGCAGTACAGCCGGGACACAAAGAGGTCAGCCCCAGCATTTT. Protein product: CASSTAGTQRGQPQHF.

This clonotype has more than one count but fewer than ten. J is TRBJ1-3 and V is TRBV20-1, with no clear D. Per germline, CDR1 DFQATT and CDR2 SNEGSKA (reference sequence). V was cut by 0 bases and J by 6 bases, with 15 bases left in between. This CDR3 has 15 residues. In nucleotides, the CDR3 is TGCAGTGCTAGAGATTCCCGGACTGCTTTAAACACCATATATTTT. Its protein is CSARDSRTALNTIYF.

This clonotype was counted only a few times. The rearrangement links TRBV4-1 to TRBJ2-5, with D unclear. This CDR3 region has 14 residues. With 4 bases removed from V and 0 bases from J, the gap between germline ends came to 9 bases. Germline V gives CDR1 MGHRA, CDR2 YSYEKL. The CDR3 nucleotides read TGCGCCAGCAGCCCGTGGACCAACCAAGAGACCCAGTACTTC. It is translated as CASSPWTNQETQYF.

This clonotype showed up many times. The rearrangement uses TRBV12-3 or TRBV12-4 and TRBJ1-1; D ambiguous. The CDR3 has 13 residues. Trimming took off 3 bases at V and 5 bases at J, with 10 bases between the two ends. The CDR3 region is CASSFGAGTEAFF. CDR3 sequence (DNA): TGTGCCAGCAGTTTTGGTGCGGGTACTGAAGCTTTCTTT.

This clonotype has a count of ten or more. V gene TRBV7-9 combines with J gene TRBJ2-4; perhaps TRBD1 as D (6 bases). This CDR3 is built from 15 residues. Germline V CDR1 and CDR2: SEHNR, FQNEAQ (reference sequence). Between the trimmed V and J ends, which lost 5 bases and 0 bases, there was a span of 11 bases. The CDR3 coding sequence is TGTGCCAGCAGCCCCGGGACACAAGCCAAAAACATTCAGTACTTC. Its translation is CASSPGTQAKNIQYF.

This clonotype has only a few counts. The genes are TRBV5-1 and TRBJ2-6, with TRBD1 matching over 7 bases. CDR3 length equals 18 residues. The germline V gene has CDR1 SGHRS and CDR2 YFSETQ. The junction had 7 bases not matched to a gene; V was cut back by 0 bases and J by 1 base. The CDR3 here is CASSLDRQGWSGANVLTF. For the CDR3, the DNA is TGCGCCAGCAGCTTGGACCGACAGGGCTGGTCTGGGGCCAACGTCCTGACTTTC.

Concerning this clonotype itself: This may be a read error: a much more frequent sequence differs by one nucleotide. V and J are TRBV6-6 and TRBJ1-2; weak D call: TRBD1 (6 bases). The germline V gene has CDR1 MNHNY and CDR2 SVGAGI (reference sequence). This CDR3 region has 14 residues. The germline V and J ends were trimmed by 7 bases and 6 bases, with 18 bases remaining between them. CDR3 nucleotides: TGTGCCAGCATGGAAAAGGGGGAAGTAGATGGCTACACCTTC. The encoded protein is CASMEKGEVDGYTF.

This sequence joins TRBV12-3 or TRBV12-4 and TRBJ2-3; D not certain. CDR3 length equals 15 residues. V was clipped by 4 bases and J by 2 bases, with 13 bases between them. CDR3 loop: CASSSPGPYTDTQYF. The CDR3 coding sequence is TGTGCCAGCAGTTCCCCCGGGCCGTACACAGATACGCAGTATTTT.

The chain carries TRBV6-2 or TRBV6-3 and TRBJ1-2; 9 nucleotides match TRBD1. This CDR3 contains 13 residues. V dropped 2 bases and J dropped 11; count of bases not matched to a gene: 6. Looked up from germline, CDR1 is MNHEY and CDR2 is SVGEGT. The CDR3 DNA sequence: TGTGCCAGCAGTTACCCGGACAGGGGAGAGTACACCTTC. This sequence encodes CASSYPDRGEYTF.

This clonotype was detected ten times or more. The gene calls are TRBV5-1 and TRBJ2-1; unclear D gene. Trimming took 3 bases from V and 4 from J, leaving 14 bases between them. Germline V gives CDR1 SGHRS, CDR2 YFSETQ. The CDR3 covers 15 residues. CDR3: CASSSRPAGYNEQFF. The CDR3 DNA reads as TGCGCCAGCAGCTCCCGCCCTGCAGGTTACAATGAGCAGTTCTTC. Together with reference TRBV5-1 and TRBJ2-1, the CDR3 gives the full variable domain: KAGVTQTPRYLIKTRGQQVTLSCSPISGHRSVSWYQQTPGQGLQFLFEYFSETQRNKGNFPGRFSGRQFSNSRSEMNVSTLELGDSALYLCASSSRPAGYNEQFFGPGTRLTVL.

The rearrangement uses TRBV4-1 and TRBJ2-5; D remains unclear. The V and J ends lost 1 base and 7 bases respectively, with 7 bases between them. The CDR3 spans 12 residues. CDR1 and CDR2 from the germline V gene are MGHRA and YSYEKL. Here the CDR3 DNA reads TGCGCCAGCAGCCAAGTCACGGGGACCCAGTACTTC. Translated, it gives CASSQVTGTQYF.